One sample yielded the 15 T cell receptor beta chains listed below, sequenced in a study of beta chain features in type 1 diabetes. Regarding the study as a whole: There was a moderate but significant shortening of TCRB CDR3s in all four CD4+ subsets of Type 1 diabetes patients.

Their antigen targets remain unknown. cDNA synthesis used the whole RNA isolate, giving expressed TCRB sequences. Using immunoSEQ multiplex PCR, the repertoire was profiled, and TCRdb retains in-frame clones only, with some absent. The sample shows roughly 150,000 clones, 10% of them seen only once. The specimen sequenced was central memory CD4+ T cells from blood. The receptors shown here come from a man aged 25 to 45 with type 1 diabetes.

In its sample, this clone was seen a few times. The J gene is TRBJ1-2, the V gene TRBV5-6; the D is unclear. In germline, CDR1 is SGHDT, CDR2 YYEEEE. The CDR3 is 12 residues long. Trimming stripped 1 base from V and 8 bases from J, with 9 bases between. For the CDR3, the DNA is TGTGCCAGCAGCTTGTCTACAGCCGGCTACACCTTC. Amino acid sequence: CASSLSTAGYTF.

Only a few counts were recorded for this clone. The chain employs TRBV4-2 and TRBJ2-2, with 9 bases fitting TRBD1. The germline gives CDR1 LGHNA, CDR2 YNFKEQ. V lost 0 bases, J lost 3 bases, and 5 bases stayed unmatched. The CDR3 covers 17 residues. The CDR3 loop reads CASSQDHGTGHTGELFF. CDR3 sequence (DNA): TGTGCCAGCAGCCAAGATCACGGGACAGGGCACACCGGGGAGCTGTTTTTT.

This chain joins TRBV11-1 and TRBJ2-2, with D unresolved. V lost 6 bases to trimming and J lost 4 bases, with 12 bases between them. The CDR3 totals 14 residues. Per the germline V gene, CDR1 is SGHAT and CDR2 is FQDESV (reference sequence). For the CDR3, the DNA is TGTGCCAGCAGGAGAACCAGGTCCACCGGGGAGCTGTTTTTT. Its translation: CASRRTRSTGELFF.

The V gene is TRBV29-1, the J gene TRBJ1-1, with no clear D. The germline V and J ends were trimmed by 4 bases and 8 bases, with 17 bases remaining between them. CDR3 length: 13 amino acids. Germline assignment: CDR1 SQVTM and CDR2 ANQGSEA. In DNA form, the CDR3 reads TGCAGCGTTGGGAGTTTTGGAGGCCAAGAAGCTTTCTTT. Translating gives CSVGSFGGQEAFF.

This sequence joins TRBV4-2 and TRBJ2-1; the match to TRBD2 covers 10 bases. J gave up 9 bases and V 11 bases, and 10 bases lay outside the gene matches. Per germline, CDR1 LGHNA and CDR2 YNFKEQ. This CDR3 is 13 amino acids long. The CDR3 region is CAVGTSARSEQFF. The CDR3 region has the DNA TGTGCCGTCGGGACTAGCGCTAGGAGTGAGCAGTTCTTC.

As DNA, the CDR3 is TGTGCCAGCAGCAAGTGGGACAGGGGGAGGGTTGGGGAGACCCAGTACTTC. This translates into CASSKWDRGRVGETQYF. V and J are TRBV21-1 and TRBJ2-5; the table names TRBD1, a call not compared with the DNA. TRBV21-1 is annotated as a pseudogene. The CDR3 length is 17 residues.

J is TRBJ1-2 and V is TRBV20-1; TRBD1 is a possible D gene (5 bases). CDR1 is DFQATT, CDR2 SNEGSKA, per germline (reference sequence). This CDR3 region has 11 residues. V dropped 6 bases and J dropped 6 bases, with 11 bases sitting between them. CDR3 in amino acids: CSAIGGHGYTF. As DNA, the CDR3 is TGCAGTGCCATCGGGGGTCATGGCTACACCTTC.

This clone was counted between two and nine times. The gene calls are TRBV5-1 and TRBJ1-5; 11 bases agree with TRBD1. J gave up 6 bases and V 2 bases, and 1 base lay outside the gene matches. Germline loops: CDR1 SGHRS, CDR2 YFSETQ. The CDR3 has 14 residues. The CDR3, as DNA: TGCGCCAGCAGCTTCGGGACAGGGGGTCAGCCCCAGCATTTT. Protein product: CASSFGTGGQPQHF.

This clone was seen more than once but under ten times. The chain couples TRBV6-1 to TRBJ2-7, with D possibly matching TRBD2 (6 bases). Trimming pared 8 bases from V and 4 bases from J, leaving 18 bases between. The CDR3 is 14 amino acids. Looked up from germline, CDR1 is MNHNS and CDR2 is SASEGT. CDR3 nucleotide sequence: TGTGCCAGCGTTAAGCCGGGACTCCCATACGAGCAGTACTTC. It yields the protein CASVKPGLPYEQYF.

The chain couples TRBV5-1 to TRBJ2-5; D ambiguous. CDR3 size: 13 residues. Germline V CDR1 and CDR2: SGHRS, YFSETQ. V gave up 1 base and J gave up 5 bases, with 9 bases separating them. For the CDR3, the DNA is TGCGCCAGCAGCTTGAAACCCCGGGAGACCCAGTACTTC. Residues: CASSLKPRETQYF.

The rearrangement joins TRBV11-2 to TRBJ2-5, with unresolved D. CDR3 size: 11 residues. Per germline, CDR1 SGHAT and CDR2 FQNNGV. Trimming left V 4 bases short and J 3 bases short, with 3 bases between. Here the CDR3 DNA reads TGTGCCAGCAGCTCCAAAGAGACCCAGTACTTC. Residues: CASSSKETQYF.

This clone occurred a few times. The chain couples TRBV9 to TRBJ1-4; no clear D. The V gene lost 2 bases and the J gene lost 0 bases, with 8 bases spanning the gap. Germline V CDR1 and CDR2: SGDLS, YYNGEE. The length of the CDR3 is 15 residues. The CDR3 here is CASSVNGATNEKLFF. The CDR3 nucleotides read TGTGCCAGCAGCGTGAACGGAGCAACTAATGAAAAACTGTTTTTT.

The table lists this clone with a few counts. The chain combines TRBV6-5 with TRBJ2-7; D gene ambiguous. Germline V CDR1 and CDR2: MNHEY, SVGAGI. Trimming shortened V by 0 bases and J by 7 bases, and 10 bases separated the two germline ends. This CDR3 contains 13 residues. The DNA for the CDR3 is TGTGCCAGCAGTTACTCGCTAGAGGATGAGCAGTACTTC. Protein: CASSYSLEDEQYF.

This clone was observed a few times. The V gene is TRBV27, the J gene TRBJ2-3, with D perhaps TRBD1 (6 bases). The CDR3 has 13 residues. Germline V gene sequence: CDR1 MNHEY, CDR2 SMNVEV (reference sequence). Trimming shortened V by 10 bases and J by 0 bases, and 11 bases separated the two germline ends. The CDR3 bases are TGTGCCACCAGGGGCCGCAGCACAGATACGCAGTATTTT. Its protein is CATRGRSTDTQYF.

The chain uses TRBV6-7 and TRBJ2-5, with TRBD2 as a possible D gene (5 bases). TRBV6-7 belongs to the ORF category, with a function that is uncertain. Trimming left V 5 bases short and J 0 bases short, with 19 bases between. CDR3 size: 17 residues. This CDR3 is CASSSRRAEDNQETQYF. In DNA form, the CDR3 reads TGTGCCAGCAGTAGCCGGCGGGCGGAGGATAACCAAGAGACCCAGTACTTC.